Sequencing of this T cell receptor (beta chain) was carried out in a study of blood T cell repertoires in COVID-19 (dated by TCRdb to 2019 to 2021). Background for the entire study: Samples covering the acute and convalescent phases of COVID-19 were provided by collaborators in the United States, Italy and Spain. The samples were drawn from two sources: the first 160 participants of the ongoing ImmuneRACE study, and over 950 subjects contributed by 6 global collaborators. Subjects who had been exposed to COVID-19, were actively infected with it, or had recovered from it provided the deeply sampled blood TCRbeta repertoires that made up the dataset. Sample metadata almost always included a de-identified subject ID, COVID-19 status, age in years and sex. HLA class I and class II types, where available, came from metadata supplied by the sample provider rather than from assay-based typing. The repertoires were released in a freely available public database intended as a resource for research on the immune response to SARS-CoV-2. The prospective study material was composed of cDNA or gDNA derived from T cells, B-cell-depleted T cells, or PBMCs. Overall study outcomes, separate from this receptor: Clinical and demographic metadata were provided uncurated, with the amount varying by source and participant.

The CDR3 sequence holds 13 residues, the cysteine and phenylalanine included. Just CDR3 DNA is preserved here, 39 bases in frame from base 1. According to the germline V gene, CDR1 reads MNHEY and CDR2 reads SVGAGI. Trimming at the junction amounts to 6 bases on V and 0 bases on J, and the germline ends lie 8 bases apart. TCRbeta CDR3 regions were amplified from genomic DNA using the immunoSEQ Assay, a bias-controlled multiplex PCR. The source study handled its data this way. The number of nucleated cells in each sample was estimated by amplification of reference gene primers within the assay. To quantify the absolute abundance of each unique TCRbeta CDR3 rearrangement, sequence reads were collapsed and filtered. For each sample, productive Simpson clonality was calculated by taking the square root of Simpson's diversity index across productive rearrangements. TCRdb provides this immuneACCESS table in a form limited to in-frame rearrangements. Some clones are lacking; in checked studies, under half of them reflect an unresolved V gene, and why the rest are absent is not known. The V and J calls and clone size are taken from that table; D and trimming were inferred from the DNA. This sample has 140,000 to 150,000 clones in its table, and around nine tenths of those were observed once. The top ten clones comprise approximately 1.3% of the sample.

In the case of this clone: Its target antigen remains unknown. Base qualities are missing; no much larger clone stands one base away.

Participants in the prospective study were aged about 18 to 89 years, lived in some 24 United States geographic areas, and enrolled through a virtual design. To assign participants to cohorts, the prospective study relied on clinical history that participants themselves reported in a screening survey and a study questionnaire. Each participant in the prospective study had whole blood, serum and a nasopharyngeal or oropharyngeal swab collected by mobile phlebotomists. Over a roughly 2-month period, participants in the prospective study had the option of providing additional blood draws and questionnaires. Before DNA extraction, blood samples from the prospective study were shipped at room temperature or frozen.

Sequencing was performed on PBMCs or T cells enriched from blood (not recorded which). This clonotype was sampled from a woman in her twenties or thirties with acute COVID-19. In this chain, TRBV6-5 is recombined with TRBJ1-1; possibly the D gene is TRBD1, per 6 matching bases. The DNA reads TGTGCCAGCAGCAGGGGCCTGAACACTGAAGCTTTCTTT. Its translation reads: CASSRGLNTEAFF.